Included here is one T cell receptor beta chain sequence, with context. This sample was included in a study of blood T cell repertoires in COVID-19. Study context: Acute-phase and convalescent COVID-19 samples originated in the United States, Italy and Spain. PBMCs, B-cell-depleted T cells, or T cells provided the cDNA or gDNA that made up the material.

In the source study's methods: Reference gene primer amplification yielded estimated nucleated cell counts. Method: immunoSEQ multiplex PCR; TCRdb's copy keeps in-frame clones and lacks some. V and J calls and clone size are copied from that table; D and trimming were computed from the DNA. The sample shows 130,000 or so clones, more than 75% of them seen only once. The length of the CDR3 is 14 residues. Trimming removed 4 bases from V and 5 bases from J; junction bases left unmatched: 6. Germline CDR1 and CDR2: KGHDR and SFDVKD. Enrolled during active infection, Seattle patients were then followed longitudinally.

The chain couples TRBV24-1 to TRBJ2-5, with TRBD2 identical over 7 bases. The TCR originated in a woman in her sixties or seventies with COVID-19, enrolled during active disease. The sample taken for sequencing was peripheral blood. Written as DNA, the CDR3 is TGTGCCACCAGTGACCCAAGGGGAGGGGAGACCCAGTACTTC. It yields the protein CATSDPRGGETQYF.